The TCR beta chain described here comes from a study of technical replicates of blood from a few donors. The table came from immunoSEQ multiplex PCR; TCRdb's copy has only in-frame clones and leaves some out. This sample yields 6,500 to 7,500 clones, of which 96% are seen a single time; roughly 7% belongs to the top ten. Germline V lookup: CDR1 LNHDA, CDR2 SQIVND (reference sequence). The CDR3 is 17 residues long. The ends lost 7 bases at V and 4 bases at J; junction bases unmatched: 19. Source material: PBMCs. The sequence came from a human donor in good health. This chain links TRBV19 with TRBJ2-7; 7 nucleotides line up with TRBD2. The CDR3 here is CASTRREGQRPQYEQYF. For the CDR3, the DNA is TGTGCCAGTACCCGGAGGGAGGGCCAGAGACCACAATACGAGCAGTACTTC. The variable domain in full, with the rest retrieved from reference TRBV19 and TRBJ2-7, is DGGITQSPKYLFRKEGQNVTLSCEQNLNHDAMYWYRQDPGQGLRLIYYSQIVNDFQKGDIAEGYSVSREKKESFPLTVTSAQKNPTAFYLCASTRREGQRPQYEQYFGPGTRLTVT.